These 4 T cell receptor beta chains share one sample of origin, sequenced in a study of OX40 agonist ivuxolimab in advanced cancers. Preparation of the library involved the immunoSEQ multiplex PCR assay. As stored in TCRdb, this immuneACCESS dataset retains in-frame rearrangements with V and J assigned. A fraction of the clones does not appear; measured against another copy, unresolved V genes explain less than half of the discrepancy, and the remainder lacks a known reason. The sample table shows around 72,000 clones, and roughly 90% are seen once. Roughly 8.2% of the sample is in the top ten clones. Sequenced material: CD4+ or CD8+ T cells sorted from blood, taken in a trial of the OX40 agonist ivuxolimab. These receptors came from an adult with an advanced solid tumor such as melanoma, head and neck, liver or kidney cancer.

The chain joins TRBV20-1 to TRBJ1-4; no clear D gene. Germline V CDR1 and CDR2: DFQATT, SNEGSKA (reference sequence). The CDR3 has 11 amino acids. V gave up 3 bases and J gave up 8 bases, with 7 bases separating them. The CDR3 spells CSARWEEKLFF. CDR3 DNA sequence: TGCAGTGCTAGGTGGGAAGAAAAACTGTTTTTT.

The rearrangement joins TRBV5-4 to TRBJ2-1, with D uncertain. CDR1 SGHNT and CDR2 YYREEE come from the germline V gene (reference sequence). This CDR3 spans 13 amino acids. Trimming stripped 6 bases from V and 0 bases from J, with 7 bases between. CDR3 residues: CASMGSSYNEQFF. As DNA, the CDR3 is TGTGCCAGCATGGGTAGCTCCTACAATGAGCAGTTCTTC.

The gene calls are TRBV11-1 and TRBJ1-4; unclear D gene. Between the trimmed V and J ends, which lost 2 bases and 2 bases, there was a span of 6 bases. CDR1 is SGHAT, CDR2 FQDESV, per germline (reference sequence). The CDR3 runs 14 residues. In DNA form, the CDR3 reads TGTGCCAGCAGCTTAAGTTGGACTAATGAAAAACTGTTTTTT. Translating gives CASSLSWTNEKLFF. Using reference TRBV11-1 and TRBJ1-4 for the parts outside the CDR3, the full variable domain is EAEVAQSPRYKITEKSQAVAFWCDPISGHATLYWYRQILGQGPELLVQFQDESVVDDSQLPKDRFSAERLKGVDSTLKIQPAELGDSAMYLCASSLSWTNEKLFFGSGTQLSVL.

The V and J genes are TRBV7-9 and TRBJ2-5; D is unclear. Germline-derived CDR1 and CDR2 are SEHNR and FQNEAQ (reference sequence). V shed 5 bases and J shed 5 bases, with 3 bases lying between them. This CDR3 has 10 amino acids. The CDR3 loop reads CASSGETQYF. Here the CDR3 DNA reads TGTGCCAGCAGCGGGGAGACCCAGTACTTC.